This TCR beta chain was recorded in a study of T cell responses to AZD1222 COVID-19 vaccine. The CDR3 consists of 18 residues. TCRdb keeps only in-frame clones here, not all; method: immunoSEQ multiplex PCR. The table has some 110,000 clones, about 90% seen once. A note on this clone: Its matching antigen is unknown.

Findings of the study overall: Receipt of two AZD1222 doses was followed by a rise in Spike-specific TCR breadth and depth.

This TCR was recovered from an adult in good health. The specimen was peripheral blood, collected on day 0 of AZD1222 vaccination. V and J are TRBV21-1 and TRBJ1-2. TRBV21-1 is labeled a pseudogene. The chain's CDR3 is CASSKGAGEKKANYGYTF. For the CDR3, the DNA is TGTGCCAGCAGCAAAGGAGCGGGGGAAAAAAAAGCTAACTATGGCTACACCTTC.